A selection of T cell receptor beta chains follows, all from one sample in a study of cytomegalovirus exposure and HLA in healthy donors. Data came from immunoSEQ multiplex PCR; TCRdb stores just in-frame clones and leaves some out. The table lists some 150,000 clones, 87% of them singletons. The sample was PBMCs. The source is a man between 18 and 29 years old in good health and CMV-seropositive. Each CDR3 is given without its conserved first and last residue.

TRBJ2-5	TRBV25-1	ASSEPEGQAIRETQY
TRBJ2-3	TRBV7-2	ASRAAGNYLDTQY
TRBJ2-3	TRBV29-1	SVLASGGTDTQY
TRBJ1-4	TRBV15	ATSRETGTGGEKLF
TRBJ2-3	TRBV27	ASTRLESTDTQY
TRBJ2-7	TRBV30	AWSVLGYEQY
TRBJ2-1	TRBV6-6	ASSRYTSGMGDEQF
TRBJ2-7	TRBV21-1	ASSGGLASYEQY
TRBJ1-1	TRBV15	ATSPGGWNTEAF
TRBJ1-2	TRBV7-9	ASSLEIGYT
TRBJ2-7	TRBV4-1	ASSQPGLVIEQY
TRBJ1-5	TRBV19	ASSDRANQPQH
TRBJ2-1	TRBV29-1	SVLTSGRKEDHEQF
TRBJ1-1	TRBV6-1	ASTGRNTEAF
TRBJ2-7	TRBV5-1	ASSLEVGTNEQY
TRBJ1-5	TRBV6-5	ASSYDLVQPQH
TRBJ2-1	TRBV4-1	ASSRAAVGESYNEQF
TRBJ2-5	TRBV25-1	ASSATKGVRQETQY
TRBJ2-3	TRBV25-1	ASSESGSASGTDTQY
TRBJ2-1	TRBV6-1	ASSPGEQF